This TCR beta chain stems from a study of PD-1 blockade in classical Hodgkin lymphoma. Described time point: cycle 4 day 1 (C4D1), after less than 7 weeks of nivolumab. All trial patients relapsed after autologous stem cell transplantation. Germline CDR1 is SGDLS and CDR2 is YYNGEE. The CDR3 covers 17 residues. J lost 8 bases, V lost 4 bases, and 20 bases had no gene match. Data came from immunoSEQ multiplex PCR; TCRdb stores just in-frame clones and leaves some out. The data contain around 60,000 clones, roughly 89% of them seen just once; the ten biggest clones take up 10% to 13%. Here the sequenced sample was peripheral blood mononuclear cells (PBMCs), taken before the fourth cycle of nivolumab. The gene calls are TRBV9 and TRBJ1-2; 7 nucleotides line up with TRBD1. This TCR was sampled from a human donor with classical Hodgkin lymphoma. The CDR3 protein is CASSYSRWGIGQDGYTF. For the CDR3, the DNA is TGTGCCAGCAGCTACTCAAGATGGGGAATTGGACAGGACGGCTACACCTTC. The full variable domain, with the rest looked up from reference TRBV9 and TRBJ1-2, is DSGVTQTPKHLITATGQRVTLRCSPRSGDLSVYWYQQSLDQGLQFLIQYYNGEERAKGNILERFSAQQFPDLHSELNLSSLELGDSALYFCASSYSRWGIGQDGYTFGSGTRLTVV.